This TCR beta chain appears in the sequencing data of a study of blood T cell repertoires in COVID-19. Whole-study context: There were acute and convalescent COVID-19 samples, and they came from the United States, Italy and Spain. Sources were T cells, B-cell-depleted T cells, or PBMCs; the material itself was cDNA or gDNA.

Per the authors' pipeline: How many nucleated cells were present was estimated from reference gene primer amplification. Repertoires were generated with immunoSEQ multiplex PCR, while TCRdb's copy carries only in-frame clones and drops some. V and J calls and clone size are given by that table; D and trimming were obtained from the DNA. Of approximately 40,000 clones listed, more than 70% are singletons. Trimming stripped 0 bases from V and 1 base from J, with 7 bases between. CDR3 length: 14 amino acids. The germline V gene has CDR1 MNHEY and CDR2 SVGAGI. Sequencing used peripheral blood. This sequence joins TRBV6-5 and TRBJ2-7; no clear D gene. The TCR sequence derives from a human donor in a cohort sampled during active COVID-19. The CDR3 region has the DNA TGTGCCAGCAGTTACTCGGTCAGTTCCTACGAGCAGTACTTC. This codes for CASSYSVSSYEQYF.